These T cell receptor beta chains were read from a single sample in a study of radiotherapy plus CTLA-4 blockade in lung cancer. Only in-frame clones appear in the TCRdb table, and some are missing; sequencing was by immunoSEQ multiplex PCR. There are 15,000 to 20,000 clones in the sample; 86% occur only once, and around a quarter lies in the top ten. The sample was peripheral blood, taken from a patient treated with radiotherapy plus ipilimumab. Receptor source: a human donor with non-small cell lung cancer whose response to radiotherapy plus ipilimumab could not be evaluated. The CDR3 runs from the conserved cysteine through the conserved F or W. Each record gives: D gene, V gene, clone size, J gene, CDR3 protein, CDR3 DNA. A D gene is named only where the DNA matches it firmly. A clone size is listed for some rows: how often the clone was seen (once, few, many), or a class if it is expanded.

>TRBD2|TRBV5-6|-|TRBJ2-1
CASSQIGRSSNEQFF
TGTGCCAGCAGCCAAATCGGGAGGAGTAGTAATGAGCAGTTCTTC
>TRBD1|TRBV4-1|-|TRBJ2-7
CASSQDHRATGGYEQYF
TGCGCCAGCAGCCAAGACCACCGGGCGACAGGGGGCTACGAGCAGTACTTC
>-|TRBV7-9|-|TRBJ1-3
CALPGDTIYF
TGTGCCCTACCGGGGGACACCATATATTTT
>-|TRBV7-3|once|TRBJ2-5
CASSLGVREQETQYF
TGTGCCAGCAGCTTAGGGGTGCGGGAACAAGAGACCCAGTACTTC
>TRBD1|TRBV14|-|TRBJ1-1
CASSLLGTGGREAFF
TGTGCCAGCAGCCTCTTAGGGACAGGGGGACGGGAAGCTTTCTTT
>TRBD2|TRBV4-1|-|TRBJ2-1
CASSQEIMGVTSGSSEQFF
TGCGCCAGCAGCCAAGAGATTATGGGAGTTACTAGCGGGAGTTCTGAGCAGTTCTTC
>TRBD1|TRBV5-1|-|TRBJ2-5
CASSLGDRAQETQYF
TGCGCCAGCAGCTTGGGGGACAGGGCCCAAGAGACCCAGTACTTC
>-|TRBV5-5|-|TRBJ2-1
CASSLAGGGYNEQFF
TGTGCCAGCAGCTTGGCCGGGGGAGGCTACAATGAGCAGTTCTTC
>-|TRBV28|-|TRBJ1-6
CASSTLQGLSSPLHF
TGTGCCAGCAGTACCCTACAGGGATTGAGTTCACCCCTCCACTTT
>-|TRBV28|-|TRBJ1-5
CASSSPGRGNQPQHF
TGTGCCAGCAGCTCCCCGGGACGGGGGAATCAGCCCCAGCATTTT
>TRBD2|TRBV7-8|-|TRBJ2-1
CASSQPRGLAGSSSYNEQFF
TGTGCCAGCAGCCAGCCGCGGGGACTAGCGGGGTCGAGCTCCTACAATGAGCAGTTCTTC
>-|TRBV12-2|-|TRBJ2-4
CASRQGLSTAKNIQYF
TGTGCAAGTCGACAAGGACTATCGACTGCCAAAAACATTCAGTACTTC
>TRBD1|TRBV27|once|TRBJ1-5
CASSLSGDRGGGQPQHF
TGTGCCAGCAGTTTATCGGGGGACAGGGGTGGGGGTCAGCCCCAGCATTTT
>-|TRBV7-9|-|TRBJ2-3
CASSPGQGSTDTQYF
TGTGCCAGCAGCCCCGGGCAGGGTAGCACAGATACGCAGTATTTT
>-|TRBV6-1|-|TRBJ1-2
CASSGGGINYGYTF
TGTGCCAGCAGTGGTGGAGGGATCAACTATGGCTACACCTTC
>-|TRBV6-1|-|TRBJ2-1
CASSVRNKNNEQFF
TGTGCCAGCAGTGTGAGGAATAAAAACAATGAGCAGTTCTTC
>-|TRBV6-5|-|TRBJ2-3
CASKSLRAPTDTQYF
TGTGCCAGCAAATCACTCAGGGCCCCCACAGATACGCAGTATTTT
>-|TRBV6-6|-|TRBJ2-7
CASSYSTHYEQYF
TGTGCCAGCAGTTACTCGACTCACTACGAGCAGTACTTC
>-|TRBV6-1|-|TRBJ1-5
CASSEAGQANQPQHF
TGTGCCAGCAGTGAAGCGGGGCAAGCCAATCAGCCCCAGCATTTT
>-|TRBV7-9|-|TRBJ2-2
CASSPQGANTGELFF
TGTGCCAGCAGCCCGCAGGGCGCGAACACCGGGGAGCTGTTTTTT
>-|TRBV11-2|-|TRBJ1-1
CASSPYRLTEAFF
TGTGCCAGCAGCCCGTACAGGCTTACTGAAGCTTTCTTT
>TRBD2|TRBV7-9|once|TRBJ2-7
CASSPGGGTYEQYF
TGTGCCAGCAGCCCCGGGGGGGGTACCTACGAGCAGTACTTC
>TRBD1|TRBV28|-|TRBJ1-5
CASQGAGQPQHF
TGTGCCAGCCAGGGGGCGGGTCAGCCCCAGCATTTT
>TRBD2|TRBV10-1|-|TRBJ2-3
CASSETGTMGKDTQYF
TGCGCCAGCAGTGAGACGGGGACTATGGGGAAGGATACGCAGTATTTT
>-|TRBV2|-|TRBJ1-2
CASSEAPGAGGYTF
TGTGCCAGCAGTGAAGCGCCAGGGGCGGGTGGCTACACCTTC
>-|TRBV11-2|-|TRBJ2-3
CASSLDGATTDTQYF
TGTGCCAGCAGCTTAGATGGGGCTACCACAGATACGCAGTATTTT
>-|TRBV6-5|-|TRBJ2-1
CASAGRNEQFF
TGTGCCAGCGCGGGCAGAAATGAGCAGTTCTTC
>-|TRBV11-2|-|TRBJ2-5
CASSPTGLAGLQETQYF
TGTGCCAGCAGCCCCACGGGGTTGGCGGGTCTGCAAGAGACCCAGTACTTC
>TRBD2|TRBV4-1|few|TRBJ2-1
CASSPIAGGSYNEQFF
TGCGCCAGCAGCCCCATAGCGGGAGGGTCCTACAATGAGCAGTTCTTC
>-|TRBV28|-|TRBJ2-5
CASSLSLLGETQYF
TGTGCCAGCAGTTTATCCCTACTAGGGGAGACCCAGTACTTC
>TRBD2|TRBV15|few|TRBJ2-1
CATSRGLAGAPSYNEQFF
TGTGCCACCAGCAGGGGACTAGCGGGAGCGCCCTCCTACAATGAGCAGTTCTTC
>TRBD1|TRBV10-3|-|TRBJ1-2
CAISETGGYGYTF
TGTGCCATCAGTGAGACAGGGGGCTATGGCTACACCTTC
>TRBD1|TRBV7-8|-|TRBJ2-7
CASSEGQVYEQYF
TGTGCCAGCAGCGAGGGACAGGTTTACGAGCAGTACTTC
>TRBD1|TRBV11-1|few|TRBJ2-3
CASSLRQGATDTQYF
TGTGCCAGCAGCTTGCGACAGGGGGCCACAGATACGCAGTATTTT
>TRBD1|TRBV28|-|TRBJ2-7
CASISRQGAAYEQYF
TGTGCCAGCATCAGTAGACAGGGGGCAGCCTACGAGCAGTACTTC
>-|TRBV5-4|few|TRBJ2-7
CASSTKGVYEQYF
TGTGCCAGCAGCACCAAGGGGGTCTACGAGCAGTACTTC
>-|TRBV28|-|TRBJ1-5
CASSRYSNQPQHF
TGTGCCAGCAGCAGGTATAGCAATCAGCCCCAGCATTTT
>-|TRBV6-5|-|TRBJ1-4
CASSRGNSKEKLFF
TGTGCCAGCAGTAGGGGAAATAGTAAGGAAAAACTGTTTTTT
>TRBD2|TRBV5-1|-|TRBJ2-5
CASSPQGGSIFNGGTQYF
TGCGCCAGCAGCCCTCAGGGCGGGAGCATATTCAACGGGGGGACCCAGTACTTC
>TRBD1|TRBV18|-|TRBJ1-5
CASALQGVNQPQHF
TGTGCCAGCGCACTTCAGGGGGTAAATCAGCCCCAGCATTTT
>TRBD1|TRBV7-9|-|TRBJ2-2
CASRTDRSGELFF
TGTGCCAGCAGAACGGACAGGTCCGGGGAGCTGTTTTTT
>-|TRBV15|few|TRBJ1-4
CATSRGTTNEKLFF
TGTGCCACCAGCAGAGGGACAACGAATGAAAAACTGTTTTTT
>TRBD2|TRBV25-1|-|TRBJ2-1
CASMSGGYNEQFF
TGTGCCAGCATGAGCGGGGGCTACAATGAGCAGTTCTTC
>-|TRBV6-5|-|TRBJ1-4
CASSRDPGKNEKLFF
TGTGCCAGCAGCCGGGATCCAGGCAAGAATGAAAAACTGTTTTTT
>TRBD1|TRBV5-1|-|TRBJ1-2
CASRLGSRGLNYGYTF
TGCGCCAGCAGGTTGGGATCCAGGGGGCTTAACTATGGCTACACCTTC
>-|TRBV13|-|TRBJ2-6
CASSIRDSGANVLTF
TGTGCCAGCAGCATACGCGACTCTGGGGCCAACGTCCTGACTTTC
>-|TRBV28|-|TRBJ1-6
CASTLVGGGLSPLHF
TGTGCCAGCACCCTCGTGGGCGGGGGTCTTTCACCCCTCCACTTT
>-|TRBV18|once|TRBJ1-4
CASSPSAAKEKLFF
TGTGCCAGCTCACCATCCGCGGCAAAGGAAAAACTGTTTTTT
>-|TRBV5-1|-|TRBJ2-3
CASSLDQSTDTQYF
TGCGCCAGCAGCTTGGATCAGAGCACAGATACGCAGTATTTT
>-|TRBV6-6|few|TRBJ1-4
CATLTPGGNEKLFF
TGTGCCACCCTGACCCCGGGGGGTAATGAAAAACTGTTTTTT
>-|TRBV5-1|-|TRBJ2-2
CASSYRHEGGELFF
TGCGCCAGCAGTTACCGCCACGAGGGCGGGGAGCTGTTTTTT
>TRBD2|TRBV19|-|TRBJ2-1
CASSLAGGGNEQFF
TGTGCCAGTAGTCTAGCGGGAGGAGGCAATGAGCAGTTCTTC
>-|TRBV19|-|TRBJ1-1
CASTPTTINTEAFF
TGTGCCAGTACCCCCACGACAATCAACACTGAAGCTTTCTTT
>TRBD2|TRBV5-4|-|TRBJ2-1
CASSARASGGLGEQFF
TGTGCCAGCAGCGCCCGAGCTAGCGGGGGGCTTGGTGAGCAGTTCTTC
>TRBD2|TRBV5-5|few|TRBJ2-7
CASSVPGLAGGPVNEQYF
TGTGCCAGCAGCGTACCGGGACTAGCGGGAGGGCCGGTCAACGAGCAGTACTTC